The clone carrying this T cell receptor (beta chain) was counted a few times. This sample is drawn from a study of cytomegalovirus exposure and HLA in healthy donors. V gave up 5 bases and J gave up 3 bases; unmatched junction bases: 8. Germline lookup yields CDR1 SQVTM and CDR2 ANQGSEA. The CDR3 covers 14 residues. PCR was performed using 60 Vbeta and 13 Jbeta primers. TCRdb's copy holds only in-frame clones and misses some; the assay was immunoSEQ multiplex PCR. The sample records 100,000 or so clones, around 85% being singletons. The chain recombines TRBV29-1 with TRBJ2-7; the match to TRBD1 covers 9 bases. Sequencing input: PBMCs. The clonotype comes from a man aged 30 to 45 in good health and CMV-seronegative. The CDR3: CSVRNGTGIYEQYF. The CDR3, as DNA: TGCAGCGTTAGAAACGGGACAGGGATCTACGAGCAGTACTTC.